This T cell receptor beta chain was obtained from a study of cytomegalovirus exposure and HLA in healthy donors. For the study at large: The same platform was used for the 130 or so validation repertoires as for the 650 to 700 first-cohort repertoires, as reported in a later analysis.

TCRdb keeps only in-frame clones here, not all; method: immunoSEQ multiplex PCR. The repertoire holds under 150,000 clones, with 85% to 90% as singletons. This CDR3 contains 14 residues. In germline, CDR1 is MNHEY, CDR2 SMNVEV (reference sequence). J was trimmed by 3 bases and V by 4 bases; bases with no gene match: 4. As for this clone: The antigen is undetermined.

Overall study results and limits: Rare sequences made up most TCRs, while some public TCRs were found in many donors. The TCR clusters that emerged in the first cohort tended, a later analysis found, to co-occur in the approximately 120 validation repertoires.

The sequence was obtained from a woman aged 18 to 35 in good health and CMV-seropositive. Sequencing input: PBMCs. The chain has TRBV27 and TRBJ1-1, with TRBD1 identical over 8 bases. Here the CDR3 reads CASSSKQGDTEAFF. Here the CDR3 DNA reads TGTGCCAGCAGTTCGAAACAGGGGGACACTGAAGCTTTCTTT.